The 31 T cell receptor beta chains below all came from one sample that was sequenced in a study of T cells in women clearing cervical HPV infection listed by TCRdb under 2018. The library was generated by the immunoSEQ multiplex PCR assay. Not all clones reach the TCRdb copy of this immuneACCESS table, which keeps in-frame sequences only. Checked studies attribute under half of the gap to unresolved V genes and leave the rest unexplained. The table held for this sample gives more than 25,000 clones. The ten largest account for around 3.5% of the sample. The specimen was blood buffy coat. The receptors stem from a woman between 18 and 69 years old with a cervical HPV16 infection that either progressed to CIN3+ or cleared (not recorded which).

Here the CDR3 reads CASFPLPGTSGQETQYF. The part of the CDR3 DNA that was read is TGTGCCAGCTTCCCCCTCCCGGGGACTAGCGGACAAGAGACC. The V call is TRBV7-6, the J call TRBJ2-5; 11 bases are a match to TRBD2. The missing CDR3 end, 3 residues past where the read stops, is filled in from the germline J gene. V lost 8 bases and J lost 2; bases outside the gene matches: 13. The CDR3 is 17 residues long. Germline V CDR1 and CDR2: SGHVS, FNYEAQ.

In regard to this clone: Read sequence stops 3 residues before the CDR3 end, and the germline J gene provides the missing end. The chain carries TRBV29-1 and TRBJ1-2, with 11 bases lining up with TRBD1. CDR3 length: 15 amino acids. CDR1 SQVTM and CDR2 ANQGSEA come from the germline V gene. The CDR3 is CSVVSGTGGSIGYTF. The sequenced CDR3 bases are TGCAGCGTTGTATCCGGGACAGGGGGTTCGATCGGC.

This chain's CDR3 is CATQGAWGYTF. The part of the CDR3 DNA that was read is TGTGCCACCCAGGGGGCTTGGGGC. V and J are TRBV2 and TRBJ1-2; 8 positions match TRBD1. The read terminates 3 residues before the CDR3 end, so the remaining end is supplied by the germline J gene. From germline, CDR1 is SNHLY and CDR2 FYNNEI. The CDR3 has 11 amino acids.

Comment on this clone: Coverage ceases 3 residues before the CDR3 finishes, and the germline J gene fills in the end. The chain uses TRBV7-3 and TRBJ1-2; 8 nucleotides match TRBD1. Germline V lookup: CDR1 SGHTA, CDR2 FQGTGA. V shed 2 bases and J 6 bases; nucleotides not matched to a gene: 14. The CDR3 has 17 residues. CDR3: CASSLFPLQGAWDGYTF. The DNA read from the CDR3 is TGTGCCAGCAGCTTATTCCCGCTTCAGGGGGCGTGGGATGGC.

A note on this clone: Read coverage stops 3 residues before the CDR3 terminus; the germline J gene supplies the remainder. The chain employs TRBV7-8 and TRBJ2-2, with D perhaps matching TRBD1 (5 bases). The V gene's germline CDR1 is SGHVS and CDR2 FQNEAQ. CDR3 length: 16 residues. The CDR3 loop reads CASSQSRQTNNSPLFF. CDR3 DNA (partial): TGTGCCAGCAGCCAATCTAGACAGACGAATAATTCACCG.

This clone is classed as medium-sized by frequency. The read halts 3 residues ahead of the CDR3 end, with the missing end drawn from the germline J gene. This rearrangement joins TRBV30 to TRBJ1-5; D gene ambiguous. The CDR3 is 12 amino acids. V lost 3 bases and J 5 bases, leaving 8 bases between the germline ends. Germline V gene lookup returns CDR1 GTSNPN and CDR2 SVGIG (reference sequence). CDR3 amino acids: CAWSGVDQPQHF. The covered CDR3 bases are TGTGCCTGGAGCGGGGTGGATCAGCCC.

Points on this clone: The read stops 3 residues short of the end of the CDR3; the missing end is completed from the germline J gene. The chain uses TRBV7-6 and TRBJ1-1, with no clear D. In germline, CDR1 is SGHVS, CDR2 FNYEAQ. V was cut by 8 bases and J by 4 bases, with 8 bases left in between. This CDR3 contains 11 residues. The CDR3 protein is CASGLGTEAFF. The DNA read from the CDR3 is TGTGCCAGCGGGCTTGGCACTGAA.

About this clone: The read falls 3 residues short of the CDR3 end, and the missing part is taken from the germline J gene. The V and J genes are TRBV5-1 and TRBJ2-4; 8 bases line up with TRBD1. CDR1 is SGHRS, CDR2 YFSETQ, per germline. The CDR3 runs to 16 residues. V was clipped by 0 bases and J by 3 bases; unmatched bases: 5. The sequenced part of the CDR3 DNA is TGCGCCAGCAGCTTGGCAGGGGGCTTAGACAAAAACATT. It yields the protein CASSLAGGLDKNI. The CDR3 in its entirety is CASSLAGGLDKNIQYF.

A remark on this clone: From the germline J gene comes the end of the CDR3, since the read stops 3 residues before it. V and J are TRBV5-1 and TRBJ2-1; 9 bases align to TRBD2. This CDR3 has 15 amino acids. The trim removed 0 bases at V and 5 bases at J, leaving 3 bases unmatched. From germline, CDR1 is SGHRS and CDR2 YFSETQ. The CDR3: CASSLEGGGDNEQFF. CDR3 DNA, as far as it was read: TGCGCCAGCAGCTTGGAGGGCGGGGGGGACAATGAG.

Comment on this clone: The missing CDR3 end, 3 residues past where the read stops, is filled in from the germline J gene. J is TRBJ1-5 and V is TRBV20-1; 10 bases line up with TRBD1. With 7 bases clipped from V and 4 bases from J, the junction kept 4 bases outside the gene matches. CDR3 length equals 13 residues. Per the germline V gene, CDR1 is DFQATT and CDR2 is SNEGSKA (reference sequence). The covered CDR3 bases are TGCAGTGTCGGACAGGGGGTAAATCAGCCC. Translating it yields CSVGQGVNQP. The whole CDR3 sequence is CSVGQGVNQPQHF.

Comment on this clone: The read halts 3 residues ahead of the CDR3 end, with the missing end drawn from the germline J gene. This chain uses TRBV20-1 with TRBJ2-3, with 11 nucleotides matching TRBD2. CDR1 is DFQATT, CDR2 SNEGSKA, per germline (reference sequence). CDR3 length: 16 amino acids. The CDR3: CSAGIPGLAAKETQYF. The CDR3 bases that were read are TGCAGTGCTGGGATCCCGGGACTAGCGGCCAAAGAGACG.

As concerns this clone: The read ends 3 residues early relative to the CDR3; the germline J gene fills the gap. The V and J genes are TRBV13 and TRBJ2-6, with D unclear. CDR3 size: 15 residues. V was cut by 5 bases and J by 0 bases, with 8 bases left in between. Germline CDR1 is PRHDT and CDR2 is FYEKMQ (reference sequence). The CDR3 reads CASSSSHSGANVLTF. Incomplete CDR3 DNA: TGTGCCAGCAGCAGTAGCCACTCTGGGGCCAACGTC.

To note about this clone: The CDR3 end is not reached by the read, which stops 3 residues before it; the germline J gene fills it in. This chain joins TRBV6-1 and TRBJ2-7; D could derive from TRBD1 or TRBD2 (6 bases each). Deletions cut 2 bases from V and 5 bases from J, with 19 bases between. Germline CDR1 and CDR2: MNHNS and SASEGT. The CDR3 totals 16 residues. CDR3 bases read: TGTGCCAGCAGTGAAAGGGCGGAGGGGGACGCCGACGAG. This encodes CASSERAEGDADE. The full CDR3 is CASSERAEGDADEQYF.

Worth noting for this clone: The read gets to within 3 residues of the CDR3 end, and the germline J gene fills in the rest. This sequence joins TRBV7-2 and TRBJ2-3; 8 bases line up with TRBD2. V shed 6 bases and J 5 bases; nucleotides not matched to a gene: 4. The CDR3 contains 13 residues. Germline CDR1 and CDR2: SGHTA and FQGNSA. This CDR3 reads CASRLAALDTQYF. The CDR3 DNA, read in part, is TGTGCCAGCAGACTAGCGGCCTTAGATACG. The whole variable domain, filled in from reference TRBV7-2 and TRBJ2-3, reads GAGVSQSPSNKVTEKGKDVELRCDPISGHTALYWYRQSLGQGLEFLIYFQGNSAPDKSGLPSDRFSAERTGGSVSTLTIQRTQQEDSAVYLCASRLAALDTQYFGPGTRLTVL.

Concerning this clone itself: The CDR3 extends 3 residues past the end of the read, so its final part is completed from the germline J gene. The same CDR3 can be traced to other DNA sequences in this sample. The chain has TRBV7-2 and TRBJ1-3; D perhaps matches TRBD1 (5 bases). Germline values: CDR1 SGHTA, CDR2 FQGNSA. The CDR3 totals 15 residues. V was pared by 5 bases and J by 2 bases, with 13 bases between. CDR3 region: CASSPQGRAGNTIYF. CDR3 bases read: TGTGCCAGCAGCCCTCAGGGCAGGGCTGGAAACACC.

Concerning this clone: Read data end 3 residues before the CDR3 end; the end is taken from the germline J gene. The chain uses TRBV19 and TRBJ2-2; D gene uncertain. V was cut by 1 base and J by 6 bases, with 9 bases left in between. Germline CDR1 LNHDA, CDR2 SQIVND (reference sequence). The CDR3 runs 14 residues. CDR3 DNA, as far as it was read: TGTGCCAGTAGTATAGGACGGAGCGCCGGGGAG. It is translated as CASSIGRSAGE. The complete CDR3 protein is CASSIGRSAGELFF.

Remarks on this clone: The read stops 3 residues short of the end of the CDR3; the missing end is completed from the germline J gene. This rearrangement joins TRBV2 to TRBJ1-5, with D possibly TRBD1 on 5 matching bases. The CDR3 contains 17 residues. V was trimmed by 6 bases and J by 3 bases, leaving 21 bases between them. Looked up from germline, CDR1 is SNHLY and CDR2 is FYNNEI. The part of the CDR3 DNA that was read is TGTGCCAGCAGGGGCCCGTTGGACACCGCTCCCAATCAGCCC. It is translated as CASRGPLDTAPNQP. The entire CDR3 protein is CASRGPLDTAPNQPQHF.

A word on this clone: The read comes to an end 3 residues before the CDR3 does, leaving the germline J gene to fill in the end. The chain uses TRBV11-3 and TRBJ2-1; 7 positions match TRBD2. The CDR3 runs 15 residues. Germline CDR1 reads SGHNT; CDR2 reads YENEEA. V trimming: 0 bases; J trimming: 4 bases; junction bases outside the gene matches: 3. The sequenced CDR3 bases are TGTGCCAGCAGCTTAGAGGTTAGCGGGTACAATGAG. Translated, it gives CASSLEVSGYNE. The entire CDR3 is CASSLEVSGYNEQFF.

As concerns this clone: The CDR3 end is not reached by the read, which stops 3 residues before it; the germline J gene fills it in. The V call is TRBV12-3 or TRBV12-4, the J call TRBJ1-6; D is perhaps TRBD1 (6 bases). V was clipped by 8 bases and J by 9 bases, with 23 bases between them. There are 16 residues in the CDR3. The CDR3 loop is CASAKSRRTEGSPLHF. CDR3 DNA (partial): TGTGCCAGCGCCAAATCCCGGAGGACAGAGGGTTCACCC.

Comment on this clone: The DNA ends 3 residues before the CDR3 does, and the rest of the CDR3 is filled in from the germline J gene. This chain uses TRBV20-1 with TRBJ2-7; 7 nucleotides agree with TRBD1. Germline CDR1 reads DFQATT; CDR2 reads SNEGSKA (reference sequence). The CDR3 is made up of 14 amino acids. The V segment lost 6 bases and the J segment 3 bases; nucleotides outside the gene matches: 11. Partial CDR3 DNA: TGCAGTGCGAGCCCGGGACAGTTCGACTACGAG. Translation: CSASPGQFDYE. The entire CDR3 protein reads CSASPGQFDYEQYF.

As for this clone: The read gets to within 3 residues of the CDR3 end, and the germline J gene fills in the rest. The rearrangement uses TRBV5-4 and TRBJ2-5; TRBD2 matches at 13 bases. Germline V gene lookup returns CDR1 SGHNT and CDR2 YYREEE (reference sequence). The V and J ends lost 5 bases and 5 bases, in that order; junction bases with no gene match: 9. The CDR3 extends over 16 amino acids. Incomplete CDR3 DNA: TGTGCCAGCAGTTGGGGACTAGCGGGGATCGGGGAGACC. Its translation is CASSWGLAGIGET. The whole CDR3 protein is CASSWGLAGIGETQYF.

This clone is classed as medium-sized (0.01 to 0.1%) by frequency. With the read ending 3 residues before the CDR3 end, the germline J gene is used to fill in that end. The chain has TRBV7-2 and TRBJ2-2, with no clear D. Germline loops: CDR1 SGHTA, CDR2 FQGNSA. CDR3 size: 15 residues. Trimming left V 2 bases short and J 3 bases short, with 10 bases between. This CDR3 reads CASSLSGTYTGELFF. Incomplete CDR3 DNA: TGTGCCAGCAGCTTATCAGGAACCTACACCGGGGAG. Variable domain in full (rest from reference TRBV7-2 and TRBJ2-2): GAGVSQSPSNKVTEKGKDVELRCDPISGHTALYWYRQSLGQGLEFLIYFQGNSAPDKSGLPSDRFSAERTGGSVSTLTIQRTQQEDSAVYLCASSLSGTYTGELFFGEGSRLTVL.

As concerns this clone: The CDR3 extends 3 residues past the end of the read, so its final part is completed from the germline J gene. The chain is built from TRBV20-1 and TRBJ1-1; no reliable D call. The ends were cut back, 2 bases at V and 7 bases at J, with 8 bases in the middle. This CDR3 has 11 residues. CDR1 and CDR2 (germline): DFQATT, SNEGSKA (reference sequence). The covered CDR3 bases are TGCAGTGCTAGAATTAACGGTGAA. It translates to CSARINGE. The entire CDR3 sequence reads CSARINGEAFF.

Worth noting for this clone: The read terminates 3 residues before the CDR3 end, so the remaining end is supplied by the germline J gene. The gene calls are TRBV11-1 and TRBJ2-5; 11 nucleotides match TRBD2. CDR1 SGHAT and CDR2 FQDESV come from the germline V gene (reference sequence). The V gene end was trimmed by 4 bases and the J gene end by 4 bases; junction bases not matched to a gene: 5. The length of the CDR3 is 15 residues. CDR3 amino acids: CASSSLGTSGETQYF. CDR3 bases read: TGTGCCAGCAGCTCCCTCGGGACTAGCGGAGAGACC.

Notes on this clone: The CDR3 end is not reached by the read, which stops 3 residues before it; the germline J gene fills it in. The chain joins TRBV29-1 to TRBJ2-1, with D perhaps matching TRBD1 (5 bases). The V end was cut by 4 bases, the J end by 2 bases, with 12 bases between. Germline CDR1 is SQVTM and CDR2 is ANQGSEA. The CDR3 length is 14 residues. The covered CDR3 bases are TGCAGCGTTGGGGGCAGGGTGACCTACAATGAG. It is translated as CSVGGRVTYNE. The entire CDR3 is CSVGGRVTYNEQFF.

As regards this clone: Read sequence stops 3 residues before the CDR3 end, and the germline J gene provides the missing end. This chain uses TRBV6-1 with TRBJ2-3, with a possible D match to TRBD2 (5 bases). CDR1 is MNHNS and CDR2 is SASEGT in the germline V gene. CDR3 size: 14 residues. The DNA read from the CDR3 is TGTGCCAGCAGTGTGGACCAGCGGAATCAGCCG. Translating gives CASSVDQRNQP. The full CDR3 is CASSVDQRNQPQYF.

With regard to this clone: Read data end 3 residues before the CDR3 end; the end is taken from the germline J gene. The chain employs TRBV24-1 and TRBJ2-5; TRBD1 might be the D (5 bases). Deletions cut 6 bases from V and 2 bases from J, with 9 bases between. The CDR3 runs to 13 residues. CDR1 and CDR2 from the germline V gene are KGHDR and SFDVKD. The CDR3 loop is CATSQRGQETQYF. CDR3 DNA (partial): TGTGCCACCAGTCAAAGGGGACAAGAGACC.

A word on this clone: The read gets to within 3 residues of the CDR3 end, and the germline J gene fills in the rest. V usage is TRBV19 and J usage is TRBJ1-5; 8 bases match TRBD1. The CDR3 consists of 16 residues. The germline V gene encodes CDR1 LNHDA and CDR2 SQIVND (reference sequence). V dropped 7 bases and J dropped 6; count of bases not matched to a gene: 14. CDR3 protein: CASNKLGRGPSQPQHF. CDR3 DNA (partial): TGTGCCAGTAACAAATTGGGCAGGGGGCCCTCTCAGCCC.

As concerns this clone: With the read ending 3 residues before the CDR3 end, the germline J gene is used to fill in that end. V gene TRBV29-1 combines with J gene TRBJ2-1; D unclear. The CDR3 is 15 amino acids. Germline CDR1 and CDR2: SQVTM and ANQGSEA. V shed 1 base and J shed 6 bases, with 16 bases lying between them. The CDR3 loop reads CSVEVLQVPPNEQFF. CDR3 DNA (partial): TGCAGCGTTGAAGTGTTGCAGGTGCCCCCCAATGAG.

Concerning this clone: The read stops 3 residues short of the end of the CDR3; the missing end is completed from the germline J gene. The rearrangement links TRBV29-1 to TRBJ1-1; 12 bases fit TRBD1. Germline V lookup: CDR1 SQVTM, CDR2 ANQGSEA. The CDR3 has 16 amino acids. V lost 3 bases to trimming and J lost 4 bases; unmatched junction nucleotides: 9. CDR3 DNA (partial): TGCAGCGTTGATAACCGGGACAGGGGGCTTGGCACTGAA. Translating it yields CSVDNRDRGLGTE. The whole CDR3 region reads CSVDNRDRGLGTEAFF.

In the case of this clone: Read sequence stops 3 residues before the CDR3 end, and the germline J gene provides the missing end. The rearrangement joins TRBV5-4 to TRBJ2-7; D is possibly TRBD1 (5 bases). The CDR3 length is 13 residues. V was clipped by 0 bases and J by 3 bases, with 7 bases between them. Germline CDR1 SGHNT, CDR2 YYREEE (reference sequence). CDR3 loop: CASSLVQGYEQYF. The part of the CDR3 DNA that was read is TGTGCCAGCAGCTTGGTCCAGGGCTACGAG.